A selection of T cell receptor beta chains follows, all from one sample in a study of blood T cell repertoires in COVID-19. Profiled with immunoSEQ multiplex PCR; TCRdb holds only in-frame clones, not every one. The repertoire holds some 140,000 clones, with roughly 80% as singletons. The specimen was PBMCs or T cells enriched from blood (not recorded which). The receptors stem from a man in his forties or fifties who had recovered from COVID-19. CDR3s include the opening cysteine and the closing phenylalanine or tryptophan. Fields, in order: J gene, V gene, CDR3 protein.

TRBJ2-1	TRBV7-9	CASSRTGGHNEQFF
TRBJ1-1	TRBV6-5	CASSYAQRGLNTEAFF
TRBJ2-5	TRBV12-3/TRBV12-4	CASSVAGETQYF
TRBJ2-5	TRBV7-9	CASSDGYGGEETQYF
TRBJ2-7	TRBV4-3	CASSQGADYEQYF
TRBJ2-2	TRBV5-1	CASSKRQGFSSTGELFF
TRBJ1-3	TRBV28	CASSLDRGRNTIYF
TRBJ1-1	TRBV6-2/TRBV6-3	CASSYNRGYTEAFF
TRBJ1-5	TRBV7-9	CASTPGTGNSNQPQHF
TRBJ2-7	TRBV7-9	CASSLALWPYEQYF
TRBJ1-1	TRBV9	CASSPWGGTEAFF
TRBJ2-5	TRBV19	CASSINSIAGQETQYF
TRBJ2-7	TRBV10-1	CASNGTVINEQYF
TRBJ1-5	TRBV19	CASSIGYSNQPQHF
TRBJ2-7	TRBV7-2	CASSPPPGQGNYEQYF
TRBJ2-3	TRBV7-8	CASSLGSVDTQYF
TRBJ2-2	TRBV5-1	CASSWQGANTGELFF
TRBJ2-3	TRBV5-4	CASSIGRGSGDTQYF
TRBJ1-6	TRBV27	CASSLSFGGVFDSPLHF
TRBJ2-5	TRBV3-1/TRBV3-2	CASSPRGRGRIETQYF
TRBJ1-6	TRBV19	CASSIPGQGAYNSPLHF
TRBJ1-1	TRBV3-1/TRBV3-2	CASSHRQAMNTEAFF
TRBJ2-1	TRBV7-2	CASSPRTSGGASEQFF
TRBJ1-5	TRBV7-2	CASSLDGGYRDQPQHF
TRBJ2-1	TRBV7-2	CASSLDLTSSYNEQFF
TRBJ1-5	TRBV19	CASSIGFGGGGNQPQHF
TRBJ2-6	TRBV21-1	CASSKEAREGPGANVLTF
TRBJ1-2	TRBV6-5	CASRPGQGGNNGYTF
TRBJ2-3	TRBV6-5	CASSSYRETQYF
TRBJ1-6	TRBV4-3	CASSQDPRGQGARSPLHF
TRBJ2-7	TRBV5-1	CASSPQGFKSYEQYF
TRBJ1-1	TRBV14	CASSQGHSNTEAFF
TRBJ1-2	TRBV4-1	CASSQGSGQGYGYTF
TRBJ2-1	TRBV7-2	CASSLDSRRPGYNEQFF
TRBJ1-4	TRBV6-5	CASRQGQGGDEKLFF
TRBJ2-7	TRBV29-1	CSVDSGTGYEQYF
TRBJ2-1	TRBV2	CASSERAGAYNEQFF
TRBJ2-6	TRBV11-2	CASSLNPRVTGANVLTF
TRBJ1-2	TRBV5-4	CASSWLRDRASGDYGYTF
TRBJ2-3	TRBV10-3	CAISSGGAGDTQYF
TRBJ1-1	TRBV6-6	CASREDRGITEAFF
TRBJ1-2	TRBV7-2	CASSSNPAGASNYGYTF
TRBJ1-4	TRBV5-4	CASSLSGEEKLFF
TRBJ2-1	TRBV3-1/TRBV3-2	CASSQRAGLAAEEQFF
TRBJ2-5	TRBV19	CASSSGGETQYF
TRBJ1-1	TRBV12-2	CASRLNKRDDTEAFF
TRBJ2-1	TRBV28	CASTALAGATNEQFF
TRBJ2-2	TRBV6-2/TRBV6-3	CASSREQGNTGELFF
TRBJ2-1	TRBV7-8	CASSLPRGQGKGNEQFF
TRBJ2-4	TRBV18	CASSPSEGQGIQYF
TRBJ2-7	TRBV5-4	CASSLHGGAYEQYF
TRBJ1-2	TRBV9	CASSAGQGGFGGYTF
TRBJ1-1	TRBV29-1	CSFVGSPGTEAFF
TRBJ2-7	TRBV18	CASSTGYGYEQYF
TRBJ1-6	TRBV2	CASNSLENSPLHF
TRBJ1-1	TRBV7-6	CASSFGTGGATEAFF
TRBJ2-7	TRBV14	CASSQDISRSSYEQYF
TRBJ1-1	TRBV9	CASSVVEGAHTEAFF
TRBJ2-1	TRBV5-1	CASASWGGSSYNEQFF